This T cell receptor beta chain was identified in a study of blood T cell repertoires in COVID-19. Study overall: Acute and convalescent COVID-19 samples came from the United States, Italy and Spain. The cDNA or gDNA used as material had been derived from T cells, B-cell-depleted T cells, or PBMCs.

Profiled with immunoSEQ multiplex PCR; TCRdb holds only in-frame clones, not every one. The data hold 300,000 to 350,000 clones, with about 91% observed a single time. Cohort placement rested on clinical history that participants reported themselves. V shed 4 bases and J 4 bases; nucleotides not matched to a gene: 7. The CDR3 length is 14 residues. Germline CDR1 SGHNT, CDR2 YYREEE (reference sequence). The sample comprised PBMCs or T cells enriched from blood (not recorded which). This receptor was taken from a woman aged 18-29 years who had recovered from COVID-19. V is TRBV5-4 and J is TRBJ2-7; TRBD1 matches at 8 bases. The CDR3 sequence: CASSHGTGGYEQYF. CDR3 nucleotides: TGTGCCAGCAGCCACGGGACAGGAGGGTACGAGCAGTACTTC.